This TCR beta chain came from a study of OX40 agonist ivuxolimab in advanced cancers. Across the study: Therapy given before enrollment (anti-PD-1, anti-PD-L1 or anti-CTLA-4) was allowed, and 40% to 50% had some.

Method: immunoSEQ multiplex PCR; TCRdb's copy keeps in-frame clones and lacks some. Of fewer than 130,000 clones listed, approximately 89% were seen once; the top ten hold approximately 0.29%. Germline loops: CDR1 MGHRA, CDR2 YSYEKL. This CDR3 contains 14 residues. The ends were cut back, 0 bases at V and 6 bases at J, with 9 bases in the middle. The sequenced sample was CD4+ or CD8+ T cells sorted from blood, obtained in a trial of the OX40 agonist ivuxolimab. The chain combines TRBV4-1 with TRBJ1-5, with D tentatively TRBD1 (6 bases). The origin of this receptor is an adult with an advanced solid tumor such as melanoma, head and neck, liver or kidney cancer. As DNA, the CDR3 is TGCGCCAGCAGCCAAGATAGGGGGACTCAGCCCCAGCATTTT. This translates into CASSQDRGTQPQHF.